This TCR beta chain was sequenced for a study of control samples from healthy donors and cancer patients (dated by TCRdb to the early 2020s). From its cysteine to its phenylalanine, the CDR3 spans 15 amino acids. Of all the DNA, just the CDR3 is kept, 45 bases in frame from base 1. The junction shows trimming of 1 base on V and 0 bases on J, plus 9 bases between the germline ends. CDR1 and CDR2 (SGHNT, YENEEA) derive from the germline V gene. Library generation was performed with the immunoSEQ multiplex PCR assay. As stored in TCRdb, this immuneACCESS dataset retains in-frame rearrangements with V and J assigned. A fraction of the clones does not appear; measured against another copy, unresolved V genes explain less than half of the discrepancy, and the remainder lacks a known reason. Here the sample has 60,000 to 75,000 clones; roughly nine tenths occur a single time. Over 4.5% of the sample is taken by the ten largest.

Worth noting for this clone: The clone's antigen remains unknown. No much larger clonotype is one base removed from it; base qualities were not supplied.

Input material: PBMCs. The rearranged segments are TRBV11-3 and TRBJ1-1; no confident D gene assignment can be made. This TCR came from a man aged 60 to 75 with colorectal cancer. The sequence in DNA is TGTGCCAGCAGCTTAGCTGGCAGAGTGAACACTGAAGCTTTCTTT. Its translation is CASSLAGRVNTEAFF. Joined to the reference TRBV11-3 and TRBJ1-1 proteins, this CDR3 gives the full variable domain: EAGVVQSPRYKIIEKKQPVAFWCNPISGHNTLYWYLQNLGQGPELLIRYENEEAVDDSQLPKDRFSAERLKGVDSTLKIQPAELGDSAVYLCASSLAGRVNTEAFFGQGTRLTVV.